This paragraph covers one TCR beta chain sequence. This sample is drawn from a study of cytomegalovirus exposure and HLA in healthy donors. The PCR made use of 60 Vbeta and 13 Jbeta primers. TCRdb keeps only in-frame clones here, not all; method: immunoSEQ multiplex PCR. Among 100,000 or so clones listed, 70% to 90% were seen once. V was trimmed by 0 bases and J by 7 bases, leaving 13 bases between them. Germline assignment: CDR1 SGDLS and CDR2 YYNGEE. This CDR3 region has 15 residues. The TCR sequence derives from a middle-aged man in good health and CMV-seronegative. The chain joins TRBV9 to TRBJ1-4; D is possibly TRBD1 (6 bases). The sequenced material came from PBMCs. The CDR3 nucleotides are TGTGCCAGCAGCGTAGGGTGGGGGCGCCGTGAAAAACTGTTTTTT. Its protein product is CASSVGWGRREKLFF.